The 5 T cell receptor beta chains below come from one sample, sequenced in a study of response to subunit inactivated influenza vaccine. TCRdb used MiXCR to reprocess the RT-PCR reads, holding one entry per CDR3 protein. The sample records hundreds of thousands of distinct CDR3 sequences, about 18% being singletons. Source: PBMCs from blood, taken 4 to 6 days after vaccination. These receptors came from a man aged 45 to 65 who received an inactivated influenza vaccine.

In its sample, this clonotype was seen many times. The chain recombines TRBV10-3 with TRBJ2-3, with D possibly being TRBD2 (6 bases). Germline values: CDR1 ENHRY, CDR2 SYGVKD. The CDR3 contains 16 residues. The ends were cut back, 6 bases at V and 0 bases at J, with 16 bases in the middle. CDR3 amino acids: CAISESKGGSTDTQYF. The CDR3 DNA reads as TGTGCCATCAGCGAATCGAAGGGAGGAAGCACAGATACGCAGTATTTT.

This chain links TRBV6-1 with TRBJ2-7, with 9 bases fitting TRBD2. Trimming took 8 bases from V and 1 from J; bases not matched to a gene: 6. CDR3 length equals 14 residues. Germline V gives CDR1 MNHNS, CDR2 SASEGT. The CDR3: CASELTSGSYEQYF. CDR3 nucleotides: TGTGCCAGCGAACTGACTAGCGGTTCCTACGAGCAGTACTTC.

The genes are TRBV27 and TRBJ1-6, with TRBD1 matching 8 bases. J was trimmed by 5 bases and V by 2 bases; bases with no gene match: 8. The germline CDR1 and CDR2 sequences are MNHEY and SMNVEV (reference sequence). The CDR3 is 17 amino acids. CDR3 sequence reads: CASSLLRAGGNNSPLHF. The DNA of the CDR3 is TGTGCCAGCAGTTTACTTAGGGCAGGGGGCAATAATTCACCCCTCCACTTT.

This clonotype appeared a few times. This chain joins TRBV20-1 and TRBJ2-7, with D unclear. Germline loops: CDR1 DFQATT, CDR2 SNEGSKA (reference sequence). This CDR3 comprises 15 residues. The V end lost 0 bases, the J end lost 2 bases, and 14 bases lay between the germline ends. The CDR3 reads CSARDLNRYAYEQYF. The CDR3, as DNA: TGCAGTGCTAGAGATCTGAATAGATATGCCTACGAGCAGTACTTC.

The chain couples TRBV4-2 to TRBJ2-3; TRBD2 aligns across 9 bases. This CDR3 spans 16 amino acids. In germline, CDR1 is LGHNA, CDR2 YNFKEQ. The trim removed 0 bases at V and 6 bases at J, leaving 7 bases unmatched. The CDR3 spells CASSQDPAGGMDTQYF. The DNA of the CDR3 is TGTGCCAGCAGCCAAGATCCAGCGGGGGGCATGGATACGCAGTATTTT.